Below, one T cell receptor beta chain is given with its context. Just one base apart from a much larger clone, this may be a read error. During its preparation, the TCRbeta library received unique molecular identifiers. TCRdb re-called the PCR reads with MiXCR, one entry per CDR3 protein. The table has approximately 640,000 distinct CDR3 sequences, around 17% seen once. Germline CDR1 and CDR2: DFQATT and SNEGSKA (reference sequence). Trimming removed 2 bases at V and 8 bases at J, with 12 bases between. This CDR3 comprises 12 residues. This record belongs to a study of T-cell reconstitution after alpha-beta-depleted transplantation in children.

The sample was PBMCs from the stem cell graft donor, taken from the stem cell graft. The chain joins TRBV20-1 to TRBJ1-1; no clear D gene. This sequence originates from a human donor who donated a stem cell graft to a child with acute myeloid leukemia. The CDR3 here is CSARSQEQEAFF. DNA of the CDR3: TGCAGTGCTAGATCCCAGGAACAGGAAGCTTTCTTT.